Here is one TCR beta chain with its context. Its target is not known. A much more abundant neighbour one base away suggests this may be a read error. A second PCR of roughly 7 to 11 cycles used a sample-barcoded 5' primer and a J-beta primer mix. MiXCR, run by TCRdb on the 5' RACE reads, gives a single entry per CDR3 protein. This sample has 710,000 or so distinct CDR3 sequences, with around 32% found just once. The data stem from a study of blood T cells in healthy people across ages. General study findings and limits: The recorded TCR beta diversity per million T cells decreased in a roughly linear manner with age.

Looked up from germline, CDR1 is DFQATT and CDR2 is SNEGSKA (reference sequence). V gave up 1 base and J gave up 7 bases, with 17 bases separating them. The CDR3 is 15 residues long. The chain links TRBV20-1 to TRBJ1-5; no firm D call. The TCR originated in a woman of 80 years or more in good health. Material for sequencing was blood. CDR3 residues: CSARGGRGLRQPQHF. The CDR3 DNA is TGCAGTGCTAGAGGAGGACGGGGTTTAAGGCAGCCCCAGCATTTT.